The clone carrying this T cell receptor beta chain turned up a few times. Its target is not known. V lost 3 bases, J lost 4 bases, and 13 bases lay in between. Germline CDR1 and CDR2: KGHSH and LQKENI. The CDR3 consists of 14 residues. These data originate in a study of blood T cells in healthy people across ages. Whole-study findings and limits: Strong correlation linked observed beta diversity and percent naive T cells. The study regarded diversity estimates from one million T cells as underestimates.

A second PCR, run for about 7 to 12 cycles, used a sample-barcoded 5' primer plus a J-beta primer mix. TCRdb analysed the 5' RACE reads with MiXCR anew, one entry per CDR3 protein. The repertoire holds hundreds of thousands of distinct CDR3 sequences, with 25% to 35% as singletons. The chain is built from TRBV18 and TRBJ2-7; possibly TRBD1 for D (6 bases). The sequenced material came from blood. The clonotype comes from a woman of 80 years or more in good health. In DNA, the CDR3 is TGTGCCAGCTCACCCCGTCGTGACAGGTACGAGCAGTACTTC. It translates to CASSPRRDRYEQYF.